This T cell receptor beta chain appears in the sequencing data of a study of shared clonotypes between healthy human individuals. Overall study findings and caveats: Generally, estimated richness proved larger in naive subsets than it did in memory subsets. Among a handful of donors, about 5% of naive CD4 clonotypes were found in common.

As to this clone: Its antigen is not known.

The CDR3 loop spans 14 amino acids. Germline V CDR1 and CDR2: SGHDT, YYEEEE. The germline V and J ends were trimmed by 1 base and 3 bases, with 10 bases remaining between them. Naive CD8 cells, CD45RO-negative and positively selected for CCR7, excluded terminally differentiated effector memory CD45RA+ cells. Profiled with immunoSEQ multiplex PCR; TCRdb holds only in-frame clones, not every one. The table has 760,000 or so clones, just over 95% seen once. The chain joins TRBV5-6 to TRBJ1-2, with D perhaps TRBD1 (5 bases). The clonotype comes from a man under 40 in good health. The sample comprised naive CD8+ T cells sorted from blood. CDR3 region: CASSLSGSDYGYTF. CDR3 DNA: TGTGCCAGCAGCTTGTCAGGGTCTGACTATGGCTACACCTTC.